These T cell receptor beta chains were read from a single sample in a study of T cells after yellow fever vaccination. One entry per CDR3 protein, called by TCRdb with MiXCR from the 5' RACE reads. The sample includes about 260,000 distinct CDR3 sequences, 10% to 15% of them seen just once. Sequencing was performed on CD4+ T cells sorted from PBMCs, taken 45 days after the yellow fever booster vaccination. The receptors were gathered from a man aged 30 to 45 who received the YFV17D yellow fever vaccine. Each CDR3 is given with its conserved first and last residue. Fields, in order: J gene, clone size, V gene, D gene, CDR3 DNA, CDR3 protein. A D gene is named only where the DNA matches it firmly. Clone sizes are given selectively: once, few, many, or a class where the clone is expanded.

TRBJ2-1,few,TRBV11-2,TRBD2,TGTGCCAGCAGCCCTCCGACCGGGACTAGCGGGAGGTTGGGTGATGAGCAGTTCTTC,CASSPPTGTSGRLGDEQFF
TRBJ2-2,-,TRBV6-1,TRBD1,TGTGCCAGCAGTGTCCAGCCGGGACAGGGGACTCCCACCGGGGAGCTGTTTTTT,CASSVQPGQGTPTGELFF
TRBJ2-5,-,TRBV15,-,TGTGCCACCAGCAGAGCCCCGACAGGCTCGGCAGAGACCCAGTACTTC,CATSRAPTGSAETQYF
TRBJ2-1,few,TRBV27,TRBD1,TGTGCCAGCAGTTTCGGGACAGGGGGCCGAAAGCAGTTCTTC,CASSFGTGGRKQFF
TRBJ2-1,few,TRBV28,-,TGTGCCAGCAGTTTAGGGGGGCGGGCAAAGGGAGAGCAGTTCTTC,CASSLGGRAKGEQFF
TRBJ2-7,few,TRBV5-1,TRBD1,TGCGCCAGCAGCTTGGGGACAGGTAAATACTACGAGCAGTACTTC,CASSLGTGKYYEQYF
TRBJ2-5,-,TRBV5-1,-,TGCGCCAGCAGCTTGGGGTCGGTCCAAGAGACCCAGTACTTC,CASSLGSVQETQYF
TRBJ1-2,-,TRBV5-1,-,TGCGCCAGCAGCCCGGGGGGCTCGGCTGGCTACACCTTC,CASSPGGSAGYTF
TRBJ1-6,-,TRBV20-1,-,TGCAGTGCCCCATTAGGGGGAGTCAATTCACCCCTCCACTTT,CSAPLGGVNSPLHF
TRBJ2-7,-,TRBV13,-,TGTGCCAGCAGCCCACTAAATACCTACGAGCAGTACTTC,CASSPLNTYEQYF
TRBJ2-3,-,TRBV10-3,-,TGTGCCATCAGTGTTCCCCCTAGGCAGTATTTT,CAISVPPRQYF
TRBJ2-1,few,TRBV7-8,-,TGTGCCAGCTCCCCACTACGGGGCGACAATGAGCAGTTCTTC,CASSPLRGDNEQFF
TRBJ2-1,-,TRBV5-6,TRBD2,TGTGCCAGCAGCTACCGGACTAGCGGGAGCCCCCACCGCTCCTACAATGAGCAGTTCTTC,CASSYRTSGSPHRSYNEQFF
TRBJ2-7,few,TRBV25-1,-,TGTGCCAGCTCCTGGGCAGGGGCCTACGAGCAGTACTTC,CASSWAGAYEQYF
TRBJ2-5,-,TRBV7-2,-,TGTGCCAGCCTTACTAGTTTCGGAGAGACCCAGTACTTC,CASLTSFGETQYF
TRBJ2-7,few,TRBV18,-,TGTGCCAGCTCATTTAATTTCGGGGAGCAGTACTTC,CASSFNFGEQYF